Each of the 6 T cell receptor beta chains below was sequenced from the same sample in a study of PD-L1 blockade in urothelial cancer listed by TCRdb under 2017. To prepare the library, the immunoSEQ multiplex PCR assay was applied. TCRdb obtained this table from immuneACCESS and retained in-frame rearrangements with V and J assigned. These tables miss some clones; where compared with another copy, unresolved V genes account for less than half of the shortfall, and the remainder is unexplained. The table for this sample lists under 25,000 clones; approximately 90% of them were counted only once. The ten largest clones represent about 11% of the sample. What this sample's time point label stands for: peripheral blood 6 weeks after treatment start. This sample comprised PBMCs, obtained around atezolizumab (anti-PD-L1) treatment. These receptors were taken from a woman aged 55-75 years with urothelial cancer.

This chain uses TRBV27 with TRBJ1-2; D call uncertain. V lost 4 bases and J lost 8, with 11 bases in between. Germline CDR1 and CDR2: MNHEY and SMNVEV (reference sequence). The length of the CDR3 is 12 residues. CDR3 protein: CASSSNPGGYTF. CDR3 in DNA: TGTGCCAGCAGTTCGAACCCGGGAGGCTACACCTTC.

J is TRBJ1-2 and V is TRBV7-9; the match to TRBD1 covers 8 bases. Trimming cost V 6 bases and J 5 bases; bases outside gene matches: 8. The CDR3 contains 14 residues. The germline gives CDR1 SEHNR, CDR2 FQNEAQ (reference sequence). The CDR3 DNA follows: TGTGCCAGCAGACAAAAGGACAGGGTTTATGGCTACACCTTC. This translates into CASRQKDRVYGYTF.

This chain joins TRBV9 and TRBJ2-3, with a possible D match to TRBD2 (6 bases). This CDR3 has 15 residues. Germline V lookup: CDR1 SGDLS, CDR2 YYNGEE. The V end lost 0 bases, the J end lost 2 bases, and 10 bases lay between the germline ends. CDR3 residues: CASSVAGRITDTQYF. The DNA for the CDR3 is TGTGCCAGCAGCGTAGCCGGGAGAATCACAGATACGCAGTATTTT.

DNA for the CDR3: TGTGCCAGCAGCTTGCCCGGAGCCACTGAAGCTTTCTTT. Protein sequence: CASSLPGATEAFF. The chain has TRBV11-1 and TRBJ1-1; D is unclear. Germline V gives CDR1 SGHAT, CDR2 FQDESV (reference sequence). V dropped 3 bases and J dropped 4 bases, with 9 bases sitting between them. The CDR3 has 13 amino acids.

This clone was seen more than once but under ten times. The chain recombines TRBV19 with TRBJ2-7, with D possibly being TRBD1 (5 bases). CDR3 length equals 15 residues. Trimming shortened V by 3 bases and J by 3 bases, and 15 bases separated the two germline ends. The germline V gene has CDR1 LNHDA and CDR2 SQIVND (reference sequence). CDR3 nucleotides: TGTGCCAGTAGTATGGGGTCGACAGCTTTCTACGAGCAGTACTTC. It is translated as CASSMGSTAFYEQYF. Variable domain in full (rest from reference TRBV19 and TRBJ2-7): DGGITQSPKYLFRKEGQNVTLSCEQNLNHDAMYWYRQDPGQGLRLIYYSQIVNDFQKGDIAEGYSVSREKKESFPLTVTSAQKNPTAFYLCASSMGSTAFYEQYFGPGTRLTVT.

This chain joins TRBV28 and TRBJ2-1; 7 positions agree with TRBD1. Germline V gives CDR1 MDHEN, CDR2 SYDVKM. This CDR3 contains 16 residues. Trimming at V came to 4 bases and at J to 6 bases, leaving 12 bases not matched to a gene. CDR3 amino acids: CASSSPGQILSNEQFF. The CDR3 DNA is TGTGCCAGCAGTTCCCCGGGACAGATACTCAGCAATGAGCAGTTCTTC. Complete variable domain (other parts from reference TRBV28 and TRBJ2-1): DVKVTQSSRYLVKRTGEKVFLECVQDMDHENMFWYRQDPGLGLRLIYFSYDVKMKEKGDIPEGYSVSREKKERFSLILESASTNQTSMYLCASSSPGQILSNEQFFGPGTRLTVL.